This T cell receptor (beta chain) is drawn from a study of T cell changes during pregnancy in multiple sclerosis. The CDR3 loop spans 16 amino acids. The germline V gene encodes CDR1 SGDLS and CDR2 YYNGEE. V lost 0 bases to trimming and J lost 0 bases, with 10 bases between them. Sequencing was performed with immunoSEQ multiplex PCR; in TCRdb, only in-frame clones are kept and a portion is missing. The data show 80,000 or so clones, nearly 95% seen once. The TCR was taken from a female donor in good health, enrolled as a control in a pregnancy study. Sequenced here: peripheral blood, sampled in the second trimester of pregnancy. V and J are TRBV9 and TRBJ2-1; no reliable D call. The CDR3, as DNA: TGTGCCAGCAGCGTAGGGGCTCTCAGCTCCTACAATGAGCAGTTCTTC. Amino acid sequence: CASSVGALSSYNEQFF.